The table lists the clone carrying this T cell receptor (beta chain) with a few counts. Its antigen remains unidentified. The germline CDR1 and CDR2 sequences are SGHVS and FNYEAQ. The CDR3 runs to 15 residues. The J segment lost 0 bases and the V segment lost 3 bases, leaving 1 base of the junction unmatched. The entry originates in a study of T-cell memory formation after mild COVID-19. Whole-study findings and limits: Researchers could not confirm that second-wave clones peaking on day 37 targeted SARS-CoV-2.

Each CDR3 protein is one row after TCRdb ran MiXCR on the 5' RACE reads. The sample holds 150,000 to 200,000 distinct CDR3 sequences, under 20% seen once. This chain connects TRBV7-6 to TRBJ1-3; TRBD1 agrees at 8 bases. This sequence originates from an adult woman who had mild COVID-19 (a few samples of this study predate the infection). Cell type and time point are not known. Sequencing was performed on PBMCs or a T cell subset sorted from them (not recorded which). In DNA, the CDR3 is TGTGCCAGCAGCTTGGACAGGGCCTCTGGAAACACCATATATTTT. Its protein product is CASSLDRASGNTIYF.